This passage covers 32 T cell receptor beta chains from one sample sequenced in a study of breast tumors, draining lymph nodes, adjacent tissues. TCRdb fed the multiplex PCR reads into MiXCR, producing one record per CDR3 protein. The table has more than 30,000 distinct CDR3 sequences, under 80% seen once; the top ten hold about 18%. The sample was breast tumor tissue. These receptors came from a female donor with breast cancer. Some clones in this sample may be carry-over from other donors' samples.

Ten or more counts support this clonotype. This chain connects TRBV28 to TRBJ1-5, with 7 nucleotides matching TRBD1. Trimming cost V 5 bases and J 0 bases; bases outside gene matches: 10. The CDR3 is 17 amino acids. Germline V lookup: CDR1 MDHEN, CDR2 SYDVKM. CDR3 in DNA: TGTGCCAGCAGTCTCCATAGGACAGGTAGTAGCAATCAGCCCCAGCATTTT. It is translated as CASSLHRTGSSNQPQHF.

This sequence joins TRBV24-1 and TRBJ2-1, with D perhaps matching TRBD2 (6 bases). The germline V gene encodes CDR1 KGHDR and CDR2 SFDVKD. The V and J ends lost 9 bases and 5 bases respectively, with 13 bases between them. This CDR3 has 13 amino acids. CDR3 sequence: CATGTHADNEQFF. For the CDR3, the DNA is TGTGCCACCGGGACTCACGCCGACAATGAGCAGTTCTTC.

In DNA form, the CDR3 reads TGTGCCAGCAGCGTATCCCGGGGCGGGGGCACAGATACGCAGTATTTT. Its translation is CASSVSRGGGTDTQYF. The J gene is TRBJ2-3, the V gene TRBV9, with D possibly being TRBD2 (6 bases). The ends were cut back, 1 base at V and 1 base at J, with 13 bases in the middle. This CDR3 has 16 residues. In germline, CDR1 is SGDLS, CDR2 YYNGEE.

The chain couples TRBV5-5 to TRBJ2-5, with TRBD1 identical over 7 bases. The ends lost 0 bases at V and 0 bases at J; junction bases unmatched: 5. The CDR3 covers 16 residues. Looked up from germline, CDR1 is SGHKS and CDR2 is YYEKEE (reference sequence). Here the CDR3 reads CASSLAPTGHQETQYF. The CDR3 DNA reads TGTGCCAGCAGCTTGGCTCCGACAGGGCACCAAGAGACCCAGTACTTC.

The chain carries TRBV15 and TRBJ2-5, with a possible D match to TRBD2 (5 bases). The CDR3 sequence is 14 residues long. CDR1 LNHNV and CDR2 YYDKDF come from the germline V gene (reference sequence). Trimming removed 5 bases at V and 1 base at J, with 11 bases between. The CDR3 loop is CATSFGLAQETQYF. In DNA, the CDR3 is TGTGCCACCAGCTTCGGACTGGCCCAAGAGACCCAGTACTTC.

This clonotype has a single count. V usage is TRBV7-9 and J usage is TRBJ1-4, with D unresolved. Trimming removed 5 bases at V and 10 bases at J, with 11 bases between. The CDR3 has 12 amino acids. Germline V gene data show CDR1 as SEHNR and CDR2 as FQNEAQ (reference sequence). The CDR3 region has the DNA TGTGCCAGCAGCCGCGGGGAGGGAAAACTGTTTTTT. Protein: CASSRGEGKLFF.

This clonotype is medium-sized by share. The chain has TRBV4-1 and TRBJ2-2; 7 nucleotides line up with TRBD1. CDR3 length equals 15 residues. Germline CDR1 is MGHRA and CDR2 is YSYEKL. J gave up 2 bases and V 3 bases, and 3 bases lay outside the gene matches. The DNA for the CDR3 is TGCGCCAGCAGCCAGACAGGGAGAAACACCGGGGAGCTGTTTTTT. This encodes CASSQTGRNTGELFF.

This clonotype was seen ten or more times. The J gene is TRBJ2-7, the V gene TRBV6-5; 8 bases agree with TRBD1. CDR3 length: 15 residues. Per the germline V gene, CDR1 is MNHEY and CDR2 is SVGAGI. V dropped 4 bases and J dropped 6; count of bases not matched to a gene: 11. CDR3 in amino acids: CASSSDWRTGREQYF. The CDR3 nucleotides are TGTGCCAGCAGTTCAGACTGGAGGACAGGGCGCGAGCAGTACTTC.

CDR3: CASSPGLAGTYEQYF. CDR3 in DNA: TGCGCCAGCAGCCCGGGACTAGCGGGAACCTACGAGCAGTACTTC. The V call is TRBV5-1, the J call TRBJ2-7; 13 bases fit TRBD2. This CDR3 comprises 15 residues. Trimming removed 4 bases from V and 2 bases from J; junction bases left unmatched: 3. Germline CDR1 reads SGHRS; CDR2 reads YFSETQ.

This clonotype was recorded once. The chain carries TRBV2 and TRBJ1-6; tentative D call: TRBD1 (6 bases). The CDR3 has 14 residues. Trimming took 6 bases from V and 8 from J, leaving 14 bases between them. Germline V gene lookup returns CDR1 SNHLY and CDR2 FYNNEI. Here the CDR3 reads CASRSQGRDSPLHF. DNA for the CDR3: TGTGCCAGCAGGAGCCAGGGGCGGGATTCACCCCTCCACTTT. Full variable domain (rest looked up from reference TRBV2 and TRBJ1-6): EPEVTQTPSHQVTQMGQEVILRCVPISNHLYFYWYRQILGQKVEFLVSFYNNEISEKSEIFDDQFSVERPDGSNFTLKIRSTKLEDSAMYFCASRSQGRDSPLHFGNGTRLTVT.

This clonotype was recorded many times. CDR3: CASSLRLAAYNEQFF. The CDR3 nucleotides read TGTGCCAGCAGTTTACGGCTAGCGGCCTACAATGAGCAGTTCTTC. The chain links TRBV12-3 or TRBV12-4 to TRBJ2-1; 7 bases agree with TRBD2. V lost 2 bases to trimming and J lost 2 bases; unmatched junction nucleotides: 3. The CDR3 has 15 amino acids.

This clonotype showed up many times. The CDR3 loop is CASSVRSGPKGEQFF. CDR3 DNA sequence: TGTGCCAGCAGTGTGCGTTCGGGACCCAAAGGGGAGCAGTTCTTC. The J gene is TRBJ2-1, the V gene TRBV12-3 or TRBV12-4; D possibly matches TRBD1 or TRBD2 (5 bases each). This CDR3 is built from 15 residues. Trimming shortened V by 5 bases and J by 10 bases, and 21 bases separated the two germline ends.

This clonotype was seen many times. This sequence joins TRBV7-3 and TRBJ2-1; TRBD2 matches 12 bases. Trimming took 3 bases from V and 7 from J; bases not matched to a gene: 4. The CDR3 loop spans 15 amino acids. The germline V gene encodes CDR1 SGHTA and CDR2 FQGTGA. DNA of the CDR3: TGTGCCAGCAGCTTTGGGACTAGCGGGTCTAATGAGCAGTTCTTC. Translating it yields CASSFGTSGSNEQFF.

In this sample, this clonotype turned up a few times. The CDR3 protein is CASRGTVGGSPLHF. The CDR3 bases are TGTGCCAGCAGAGGGACAGTCGGGGGTTCACCCCTCCACTTT. V and J are TRBV3-1 and TRBJ1-6; 7 bases are a match to TRBD1. Germline values: CDR1 LGHDT, CDR2 YNNKEL (reference sequence). CDR3 length: 14 residues. V lost 6 bases, J lost 9 bases, and 8 bases stayed unmatched.

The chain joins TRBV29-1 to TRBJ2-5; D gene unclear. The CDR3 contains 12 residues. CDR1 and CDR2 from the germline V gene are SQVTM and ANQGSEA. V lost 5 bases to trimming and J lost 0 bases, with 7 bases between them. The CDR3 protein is CSVTQNQETQYF. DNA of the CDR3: TGCAGCGTTACCCAGAACCAAGAGACCCAGTACTTC.

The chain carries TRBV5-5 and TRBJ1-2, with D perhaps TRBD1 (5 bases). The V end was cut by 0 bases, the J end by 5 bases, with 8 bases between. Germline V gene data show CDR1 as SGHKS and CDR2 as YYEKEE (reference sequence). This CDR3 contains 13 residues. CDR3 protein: CASSLEQAYGYTF. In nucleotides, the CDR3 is TGTGCCAGCAGCTTGGAACAGGCGTATGGCTACACCTTC.

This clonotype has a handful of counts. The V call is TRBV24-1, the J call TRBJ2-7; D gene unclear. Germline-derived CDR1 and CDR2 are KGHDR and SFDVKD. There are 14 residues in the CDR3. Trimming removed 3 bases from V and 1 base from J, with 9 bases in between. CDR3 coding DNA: TGTGCCACCAGTGATACGGGCCTTTCCTACGAGCAGTACTTC. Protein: CATSDTGLSYEQYF.

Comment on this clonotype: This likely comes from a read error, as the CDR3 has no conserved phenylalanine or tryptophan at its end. CDR3 in amino acids: CASSAPGLAVSYNEQFC. The CDR3 DNA follows: TGTGCCAGCAGCGCCCCGGGACTAGCGGTATCCTACAATGAGCAGTTCTGC. The chain couples TRBV13 to TRBJ2-1, with 11 bases that match TRBD2. Germline V gene sequence: CDR1 PRHDT, CDR2 FYEKMQ (reference sequence). The CDR3 runs to 17 residues. Losses at the gene ends were 5 bases for V and 1 base for J; bases not matched to a gene: 7.

In DNA form, the CDR3 reads TGCAGTGCTATGTGGACTAGCGGGAGGGTGAATGAGCAGTTCTTC. This encodes CSAMWTSGRVNEQFF. This chain links TRBV20-1 with TRBJ2-1, with 15 bases aligning to TRBD2. The CDR3 sequence is 15 residues long. The junction had 5 bases not matched to a gene; V was cut back by 4 bases and J by 7 bases. Germline V gene sequence: CDR1 DFQATT, CDR2 SNEGSKA (reference sequence).

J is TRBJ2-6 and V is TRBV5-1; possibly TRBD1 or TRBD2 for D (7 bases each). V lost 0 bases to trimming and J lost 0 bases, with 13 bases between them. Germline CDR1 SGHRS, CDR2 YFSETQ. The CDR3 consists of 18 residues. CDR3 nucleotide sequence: TGCGCCAGCAGCTTGGACCCAGGGGGGGTCTCTGGGGCCAACGTCCTGACTTTC. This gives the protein CASSLDPGGVSGANVLTF.

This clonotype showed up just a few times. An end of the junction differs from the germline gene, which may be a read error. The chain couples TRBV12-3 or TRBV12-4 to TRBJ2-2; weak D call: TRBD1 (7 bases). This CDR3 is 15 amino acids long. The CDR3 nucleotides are TGTGCCAGCAGTGGCGGGACAGCGAACGCCGGGGAGCTGTTTTTT. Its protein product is CASSGGTANAGELFF.

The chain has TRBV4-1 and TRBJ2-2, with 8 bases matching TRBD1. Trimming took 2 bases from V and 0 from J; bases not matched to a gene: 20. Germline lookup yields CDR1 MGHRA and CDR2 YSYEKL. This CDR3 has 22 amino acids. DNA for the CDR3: TGCGCCAGCAGCCAACCCCCAGGACAGGGTCCCCAGGGCTGTGCGAACACCGGGGAGCTGTTTTTT. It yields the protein CASSQPPGQGPQGCANTGELFF.

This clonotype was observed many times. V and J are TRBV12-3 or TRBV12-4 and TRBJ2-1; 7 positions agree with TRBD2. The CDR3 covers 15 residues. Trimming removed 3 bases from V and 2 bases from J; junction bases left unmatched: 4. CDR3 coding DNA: TGTGCCAGCAGTTTCCGGCTAGCGGCCTACAATGAGCAGTTCTTC. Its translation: CASSFRLAAYNEQFF.

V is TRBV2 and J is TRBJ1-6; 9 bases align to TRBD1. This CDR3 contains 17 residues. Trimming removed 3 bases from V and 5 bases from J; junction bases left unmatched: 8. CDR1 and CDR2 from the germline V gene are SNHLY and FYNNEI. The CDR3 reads CASSDEGQGRDNSPLHF. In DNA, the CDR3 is TGTGCCAGCAGTGACGAGGGACAGGGCAGGGATAATTCACCCCTCCACTTT.

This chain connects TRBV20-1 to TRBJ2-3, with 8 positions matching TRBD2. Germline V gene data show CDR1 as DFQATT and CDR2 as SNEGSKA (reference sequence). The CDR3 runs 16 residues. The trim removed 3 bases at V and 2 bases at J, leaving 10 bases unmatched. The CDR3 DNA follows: TGCAGTGCTAGTTACCAGCGGGGGACAAACACAGATACGCAGTATTTT. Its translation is CSASYQRGTNTDTQYF.

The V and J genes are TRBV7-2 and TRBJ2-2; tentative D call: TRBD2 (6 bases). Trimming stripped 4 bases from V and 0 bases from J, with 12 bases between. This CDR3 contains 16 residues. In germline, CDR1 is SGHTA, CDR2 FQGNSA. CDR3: CASSSETRPNTGELFF. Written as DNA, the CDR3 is TGTGCCAGCAGCTCGGAGACTAGACCGAACACCGGGGAGCTGTTTTTT.

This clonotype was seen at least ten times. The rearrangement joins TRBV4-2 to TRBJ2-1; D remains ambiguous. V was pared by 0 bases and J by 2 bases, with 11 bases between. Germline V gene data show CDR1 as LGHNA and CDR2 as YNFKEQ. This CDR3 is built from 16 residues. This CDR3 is CASSQDHGVTYNEQFF. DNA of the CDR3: TGTGCCAGCAGCCAAGATCATGGAGTTACCTACAATGAGCAGTTCTTC.

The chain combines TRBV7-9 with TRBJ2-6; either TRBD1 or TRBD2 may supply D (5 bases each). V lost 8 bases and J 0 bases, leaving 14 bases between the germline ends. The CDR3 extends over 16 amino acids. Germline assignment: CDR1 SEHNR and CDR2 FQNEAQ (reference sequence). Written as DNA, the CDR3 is TGTGCCAGCTCCCGGGACGGCTACTCTGGGGCCAACGTCCTGACTTTC. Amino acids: CASSRDGYSGANVLTF.

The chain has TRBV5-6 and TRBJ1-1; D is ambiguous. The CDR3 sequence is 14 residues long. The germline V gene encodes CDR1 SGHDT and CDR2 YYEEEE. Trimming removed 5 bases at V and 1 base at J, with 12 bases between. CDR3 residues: CASSRRKTNTEAFF. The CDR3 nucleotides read TGTGCCAGCAGTAGGCGGAAAACGAACACTGAAGCTTTCTTT.

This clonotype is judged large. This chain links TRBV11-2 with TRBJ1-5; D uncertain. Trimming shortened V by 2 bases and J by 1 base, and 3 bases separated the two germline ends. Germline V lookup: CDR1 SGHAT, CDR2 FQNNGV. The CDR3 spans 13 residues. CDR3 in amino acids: CASSLTSNQPQHF. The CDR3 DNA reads TGTGCCAGCAGCTTAACGAGCAATCAGCCCCAGCATTTT. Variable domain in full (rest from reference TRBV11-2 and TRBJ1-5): EAGVAQSPRYKIIEKRQSVAFWCNPISGHATLYWYQQILGQGPKLLIQFQNNGVVDDSQLPKDRFSAERLKGVDSTLKIQPAKLEDSAVYLCASSLTSNQPQHFGDGTRLSIL.

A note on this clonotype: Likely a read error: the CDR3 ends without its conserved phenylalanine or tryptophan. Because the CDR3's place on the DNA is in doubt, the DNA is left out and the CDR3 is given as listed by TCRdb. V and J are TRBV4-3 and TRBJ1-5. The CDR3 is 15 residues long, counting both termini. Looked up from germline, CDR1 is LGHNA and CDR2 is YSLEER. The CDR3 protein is CASSQDVLRDQPPHC.

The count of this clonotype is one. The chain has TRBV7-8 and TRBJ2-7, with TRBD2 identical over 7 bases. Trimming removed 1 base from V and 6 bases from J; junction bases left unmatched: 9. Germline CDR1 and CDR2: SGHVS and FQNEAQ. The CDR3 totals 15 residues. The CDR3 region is CASSLERLAASEQYF. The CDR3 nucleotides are TGTGCCAGCAGCTTAGAAAGACTAGCTGCTAGCGAGCAGTACTTC.